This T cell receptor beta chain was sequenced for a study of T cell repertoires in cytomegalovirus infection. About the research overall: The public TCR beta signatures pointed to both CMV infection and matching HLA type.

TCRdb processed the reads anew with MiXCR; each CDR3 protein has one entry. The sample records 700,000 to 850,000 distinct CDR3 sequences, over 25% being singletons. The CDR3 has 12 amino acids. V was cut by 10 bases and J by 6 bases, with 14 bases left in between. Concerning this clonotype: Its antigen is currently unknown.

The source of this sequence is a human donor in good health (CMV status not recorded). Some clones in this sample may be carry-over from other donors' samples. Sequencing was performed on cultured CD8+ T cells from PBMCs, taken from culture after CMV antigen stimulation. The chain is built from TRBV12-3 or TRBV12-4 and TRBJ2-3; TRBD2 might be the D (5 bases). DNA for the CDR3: TGTGCCACGGCGCGGGTTCGGGATACGCAGTATTTT. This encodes CATARVRDTQYF.